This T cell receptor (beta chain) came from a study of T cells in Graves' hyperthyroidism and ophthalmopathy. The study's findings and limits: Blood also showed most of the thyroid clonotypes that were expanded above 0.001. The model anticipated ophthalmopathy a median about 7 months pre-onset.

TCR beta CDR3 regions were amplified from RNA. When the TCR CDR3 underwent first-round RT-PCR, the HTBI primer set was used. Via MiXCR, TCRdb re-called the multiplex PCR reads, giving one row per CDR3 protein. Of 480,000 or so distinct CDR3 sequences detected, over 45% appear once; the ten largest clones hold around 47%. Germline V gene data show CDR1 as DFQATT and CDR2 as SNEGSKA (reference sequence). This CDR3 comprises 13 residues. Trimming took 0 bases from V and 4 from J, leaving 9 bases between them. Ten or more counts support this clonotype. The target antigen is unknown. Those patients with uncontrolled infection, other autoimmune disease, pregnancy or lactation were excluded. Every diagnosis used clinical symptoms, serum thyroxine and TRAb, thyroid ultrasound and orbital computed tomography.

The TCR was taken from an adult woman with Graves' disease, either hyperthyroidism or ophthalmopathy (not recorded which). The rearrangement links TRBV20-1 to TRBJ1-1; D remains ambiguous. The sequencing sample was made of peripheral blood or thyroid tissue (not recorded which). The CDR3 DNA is TGCAGTGCTAGAGATTCCTTTGGCACTGAAGCTTTCTTT. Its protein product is CSARDSFGTEAFF.